Reported below is one T cell receptor beta chain. The target antigen is unknown. PCR was performed using 60 Vbeta and 13 Jbeta primers. Original analysis: In a later analysis, around 10 million of about 80 million unique beta chains occurred in at least two donors. Only in-frame clones appear in the TCRdb table, and some are missing; sequencing was by immunoSEQ multiplex PCR. V and J calls and clone size follow that table, whereas D and trimming were derived from the DNA. The sample lists around 150,000 clones, 70% to 75% occurring once. These data belong to a study of cytomegalovirus exposure and HLA in healthy donors. Points from the study as a whole: Further analysis, carried out later, found HLA-associated TCR beta chains more clonally expanded than equally common other chains. Most observed TCR sequences were rare, whereas some public TCRs were detected in many donors.

Healthy bone marrow donors made up the donor group. The V end was cut by 2 bases, the J end by 0 bases, with 6 bases between. The CDR3 consists of 14 residues. CDR1 ENHRY and CDR2 SYGVKD come from the germline V gene. The sequenced sample was PBMCs. The clonotype was recovered from a human donor in good health. The chain recombines TRBV10-3 with TRBJ2-3, with a tentative D call TRBD1 (5 bases). CDR3 nucleotides: TGTGCCATCAGTGAGGCAGGGAGCACAGATACGCAGTATTTT. It translates to CAISEAGSTDTQYF.